The T cell receptor (beta chain) under discussion was sequenced for a study of CXCR3-negative and CXCR3-positive naive CD8 T cells. With respect to this clonotype: What it recognizes is unknown.

Notes on the study in general: With surface CD5 comparable between naive subsets, TCR strength was estimated using properties derived from the TRB CDR3.

This CDR3 contains 16 residues. CDR1 and CDR2 from the germline V gene are SGHDN and FVKESK. The authors gated naive CD8+ T cells as CD45RO-CCR7+CD27+CD95-. 5' RACE that incorporated UMI labels was used to prepare the TRB cDNA libraries. Using the 5' RACE reads, TCRdb records one entry per CDR3 protein without DNA. The specimen's table records fewer than 50,000 distinct CDR3 sequences. The chain employs TRBV14 and TRBJ2-5; TCRdb's D gene call, TRBD2, goes unchecked for lack of DNA. Sequencing was done on a sample of naive CXCR3- CD8+ T cells from blood. The subset was: CD45RO-CCR7+CD27+CD95- naive CD8+ T cells lacking CXCR3 (TNR3-). The receptor's source is a human donor in good health. Some clones in this sample may be carry-over from other donors' samples. CDR3 region: CASSQDQLAGQETQYF.